This T cell receptor beta chain came from a study of control samples from healthy donors and cancer patients. A word on this clone: At one boundary the junction diverges from the germline segment, which might be a read error.

TCRdb's copy holds only in-frame clones and misses some; the assay was immunoSEQ multiplex PCR. The sample shows around 19,000 clones, roughly 80% of them seen only once. The germline V gene encodes CDR1 ENHRY and CDR2 SYGVKD. CDR3 length equals 12 residues. Sequencing input: PBMCs. The clonotype originates from an older man with head and neck cancer. V and J are TRBV10-3 and TRBJ2-7, with 9 positions matching TRBD1. The DNA for the CDR3 is TGTGCCATCAGTGGGGGACAGGGAGGTCTTCACTTC. It codes for CAISGGQGGLHF.